The clone carrying this T cell receptor beta chain has just one count. Germline assignment: CDR1 SGHNT and CDR2 YYREEE (reference sequence). Germline trimming cut 4 bases from V and 0 bases from J; bases unmatched to any gene: 8. The CDR3 runs 16 residues. This entry belongs to a study of blood T cell repertoires in COVID-19. Libraries were prepared by immunoSEQ multiplex PCR; TCRdb keeps only in-frame clonotypes and omits some of them. This table has around 64,000 clones, roughly 78% appearing once. The sample taken for sequencing was peripheral blood. The genes are TRBV5-4 and TRBJ2-3; 7 nucleotides align to TRBD2. This TCR was sampled from a man in his fifties or sixties with acute or convalescent COVID-19. For the CDR3, the DNA is TGTGCCAGCAGCCGGGAGGCCTCGGGAAGCACAGATACGCAGTATTTT. Translation: CASSREASGSTDTQYF.